The 17 T cell receptor beta chains below were found in one sample sequenced in a study of blood T cell repertoires in COVID-19. The assay was immunoSEQ multiplex PCR, and TCRdb's table has in-frame clones only and misses some. Here the sample spans some 260,000 clones, approximately 81% being singletons. Sequencing was performed on peripheral blood. These receptors were collected from a woman aged 18 to 35 with acute or convalescent COVID-19.

Here the CDR3 reads CAWSQVSEAFF. The CDR3 nucleotides are TGTGCCTGGAGTCAGGTCTCTGAAGCTTTCTTT. This sequence joins TRBV30 and TRBJ1-1, with D hard to call. The CDR3 has 11 residues. CDR1 is GTSNPN and CDR2 is SVGIG in the germline V gene (reference sequence). The ends were cut back, 2 bases at V and 6 bases at J, with 7 bases in the middle.

The V gene is TRBV27, the J gene TRBJ2-7; D might be TRBD2 (5 bases). V shed 6 bases and J shed 7 bases, with 16 bases lying between them. This CDR3 contains 13 residues. Looked up from germline, CDR1 is MNHEY and CDR2 is SMNVEV (reference sequence). This CDR3 reads CASSLTRLQEQYF. In DNA, the CDR3 is TGTGCCAGCAGCCTAACTAGGCTCCAAGAGCAGTACTTC.

Only one count was recorded for this clone. The V call is TRBV18, the J call TRBJ1-4, with 7 bases lining up with TRBD1. The ends lost 2 bases at V and 8 bases at J; junction bases unmatched: 8. This CDR3 is 15 amino acids long. The germline V gene encodes CDR1 KGHSH and CDR2 LQKENI. The CDR3 DNA sequence: TGTGCCAGCTCACCAGGACAGGACGGGTCCGAAAAACTGTTTTTT. Protein product: CASSPGQDGSEKLFF.

This rearrangement joins TRBV4-1 to TRBJ2-1, with 7 bases lining up with TRBD2. Germline V lookup: CDR1 MGHRA, CDR2 YSYEKL. The CDR3 runs to 17 residues. V lost 0 bases to trimming and J lost 7 bases; unmatched junction nucleotides: 12. The CDR3 sequence is CASSQDLGTGGRNEQFF. The DNA of the CDR3 is TGCGCCAGCAGCCAAGATCTGGGGACGGGAGGAAGGAATGAGCAGTTCTTC.

CDR3 bases: TGTGCCAGCAGCCCTAGCGGGAGCTCCTACAATGAGCAGTTCTTC. Translating it yields CASSPSGSSYNEQFF. This chain connects TRBV6-2 or TRBV6-3 to TRBJ2-1; TRBD2 agrees at 10 bases. With 6 bases clipped from V and 0 bases from J, the junction kept 2 bases outside the gene matches. CDR3 length equals 15 residues. The germline gives CDR1 MNHEY, CDR2 SVGEGT.

This chain connects TRBV6-6 to TRBJ2-7, with 9 bases fitting TRBD1. The germline CDR1 and CDR2 sequences are MNHNY and SVGAGI (reference sequence). The V gene end was trimmed by 6 bases and the J gene end by 4 bases; junction bases not matched to a gene: 16. The CDR3 contains 17 residues. CDR3 loop: CASSRVRWTGERYEQYF. The CDR3 DNA follows: TGTGCCAGCAGCCGAGTTAGATGGACAGGGGAGCGATACGAGCAGTACTTC.

This clone has more than one count but fewer than ten. This rearrangement joins TRBV19 to TRBJ1-5, with a tentative D call TRBD1 (6 bases). This CDR3 is built from 16 residues. Between the trimmed V and J ends, which lost 7 bases and 2 bases, there was a span of 18 bases. The germline V gene encodes CDR1 LNHDA and CDR2 SQIVND (reference sequence). This CDR3 is CASTVGGGNGNQPQHF. CDR3 nucleotide sequence: TGTGCCAGTACCGTGGGGGGGGGCAATGGCAATCAGCCCCAGCATTTT.

V usage is TRBV27 and J usage is TRBJ2-1; possibly TRBD1 for D (5 bases). Germline V gene sequence: CDR1 MNHEY, CDR2 SMNVEV (reference sequence). The CDR3 is 15 residues long. Trimming took 4 bases from V and 8 from J, leaving 18 bases between them. CDR3 sequence reads: CASSSGRVIRYEQFF. CDR3 coding DNA: TGTGCCAGCAGTTCCGGCAGGGTCATACGGTATGAGCAGTTCTTC.

This chain links TRBV10-3 with TRBJ1-1, with a tentative D call TRBD1 (5 bases). The CDR3 consists of 13 residues. The germline V and J ends were trimmed by 6 bases and 3 bases, with 11 bases remaining between them. Germline V gene lookup returns CDR1 ENHRY and CDR2 SYGVKD. CDR3 bases: TGTGCCATCAGGGCAACACAGGACACTGAAGCTTTCTTT. This translates into CAIRATQDTEAFF.

V usage is TRBV9 and J usage is TRBJ2-5, with 7 bases lining up with TRBD2. The germline CDR1 and CDR2 sequences are SGDLS and YYNGEE. V was pared by 3 bases and J by 5 bases, with 4 bases of the junction left unmatched. This CDR3 comprises 13 residues. This CDR3 reads CASSAGLVETQYF. DNA for the CDR3: TGTGCCAGCAGCGCTGGACTAGTGGAGACCCAGTACTTC.

The chain recombines TRBV6-2 or TRBV6-3 with TRBJ2-7; weak D call: TRBD2 (6 bases). With 6 bases removed from V and 3 bases from J, the gap between germline ends came to 18 bases. Germline-derived CDR1 and CDR2 are MNHEY and SVGEGT. The CDR3 is 15 amino acids. The CDR3 sequence: CASRPTGTAIYEQYF. The CDR3 DNA sequence: TGTGCCAGCAGACCTACCGGGACTGCTATCTACGAGCAGTACTTC.

The rearrangement joins TRBV13 to TRBJ2-6; no firm D call. Germline-derived CDR1 and CDR2 are PRHDT and FYEKMQ (reference sequence). Trimming removed 5 bases from V and 0 bases from J, with 11 bases in between. This CDR3 is built from 16 residues. This chain's CDR3 is CASSPQVISGANVLTF. The DNA of the CDR3 is TGTGCCAGCAGCCCACAAGTGATCTCTGGGGCCAACGTCCTGACTTTC.

The chain has TRBV7-2 and TRBJ2-4, with D possibly being TRBD2 (5 bases). The germline V and J ends were trimmed by 4 bases and 1 base, with 20 bases remaining between them. The CDR3 consists of 18 residues. Germline CDR1 SGHTA, CDR2 FQGNSA. The CDR3: CASSWNPLRERAKNIQYF. CDR3 DNA: TGTGCCAGCAGCTGGAACCCGCTGAGGGAGAGGGCCAAAAACATTCAGTACTTC. The full variable domain, rest sourced from reference TRBV7-2 and TRBJ2-4, is GAGVSQSPSNKVTEKGKDVELRCDPISGHTALYWYRQSLGQGLEFLIYFQGNSAPDKSGLPSDRFSAERTGGSVSTLTIQRTQQEDSAVYLCASSWNPLRERAKNIQYFGAGTRLSVL.

The V gene is TRBV6-6, the J gene TRBJ2-7, with TRBD1 matching over 7 bases. J lost 3 bases, V lost 8 bases, and 13 bases had no gene match. CDR3 length: 15 residues. Germline V gene data show CDR1 as MNHNY and CDR2 as SVGAGI (reference sequence). As DNA, the CDR3 is TGTGCCAGCTCCTATCCGACAGGGCTTGGCTACGAGCAGTACTTC. This codes for CASSYPTGLGYEQYF.

This clone has just one count. The chain links TRBV28 to TRBJ2-3, with TRBD2 identical over 10 bases. The ends lost 2 bases at V and 2 bases at J; junction bases unmatched: 13. CDR3 length: 19 residues. CDR1 and CDR2 from the germline V gene are MDHEN and SYDVKM. The CDR3 loop reads CASSLPLSGRATATDTQYF. For the CDR3, the DNA is TGTGCCAGCAGTTTACCCCTGAGCGGGAGGGCCACCGCCACAGATACGCAGTATTTT.

The chain links TRBV5-4 to TRBJ2-1, with a possible D match to TRBD1 (6 bases). The CDR3 sequence is 14 residues long. From germline, CDR1 is SGHNT and CDR2 YYREEE (reference sequence). The germline V and J ends were trimmed by 4 bases and 6 bases, with 14 bases remaining between them. For the CDR3, the DNA is TGTGCCAGCAGCGTGGGGGCGAAACCCAATGAGCAGTTCTTC. Translated, it gives CASSVGAKPNEQFF.

J is TRBJ2-7 and V is TRBV18; the D gene is possibly TRBD1 (5 bases). V was shortened by 2 bases and J by 2 bases, with 13 bases between the two germline ends. This CDR3 is built from 15 residues. The germline V gene encodes CDR1 KGHSH and CDR2 LQKENI. The CDR3 reads CASSPGAGKTYEQYF. CDR3 sequence (DNA): TGTGCCAGCTCACCAGGGGCAGGGAAGACCTACGAGCAGTACTTC.